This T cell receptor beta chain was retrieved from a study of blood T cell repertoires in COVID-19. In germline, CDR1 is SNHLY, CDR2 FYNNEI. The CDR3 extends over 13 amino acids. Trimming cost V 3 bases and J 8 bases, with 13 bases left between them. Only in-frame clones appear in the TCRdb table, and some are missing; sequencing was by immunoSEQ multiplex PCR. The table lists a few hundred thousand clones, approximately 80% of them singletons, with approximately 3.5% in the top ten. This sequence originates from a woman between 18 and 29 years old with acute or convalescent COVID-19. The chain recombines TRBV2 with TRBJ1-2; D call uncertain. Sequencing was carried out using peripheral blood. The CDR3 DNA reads TGTGCCAGCAGTGACGCCGGACTAGGCGGCTACACCTTC. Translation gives CASSDAGLGGYTF.